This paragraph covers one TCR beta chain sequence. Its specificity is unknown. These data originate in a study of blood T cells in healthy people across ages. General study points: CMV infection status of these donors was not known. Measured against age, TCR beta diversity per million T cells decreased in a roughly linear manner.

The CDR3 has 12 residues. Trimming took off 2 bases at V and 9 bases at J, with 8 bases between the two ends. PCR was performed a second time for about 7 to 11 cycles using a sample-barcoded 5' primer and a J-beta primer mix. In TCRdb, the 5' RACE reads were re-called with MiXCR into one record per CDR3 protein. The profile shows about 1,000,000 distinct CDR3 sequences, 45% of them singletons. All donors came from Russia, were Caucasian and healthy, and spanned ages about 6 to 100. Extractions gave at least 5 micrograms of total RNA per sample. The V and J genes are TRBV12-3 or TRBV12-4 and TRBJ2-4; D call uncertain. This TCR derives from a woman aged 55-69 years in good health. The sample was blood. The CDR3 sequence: CASSLIWSIQYF. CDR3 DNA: TGTGCCAGCAGTTTAATATGGTCCATTCAGTACTTC.